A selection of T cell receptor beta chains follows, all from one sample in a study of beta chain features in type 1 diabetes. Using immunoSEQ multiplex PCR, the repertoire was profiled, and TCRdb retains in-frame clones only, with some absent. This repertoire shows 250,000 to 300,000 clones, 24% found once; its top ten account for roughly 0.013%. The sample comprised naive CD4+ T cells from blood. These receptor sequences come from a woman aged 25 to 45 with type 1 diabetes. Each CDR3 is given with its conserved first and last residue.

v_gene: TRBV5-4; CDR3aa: CASSLGLARPYNEQFF
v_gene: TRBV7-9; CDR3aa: CASSLVWGDQGTDTQYF
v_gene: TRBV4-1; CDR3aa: CASSRLTEVYGYTF
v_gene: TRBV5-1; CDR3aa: CASSFREARETQYF
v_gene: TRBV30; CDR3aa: CAWSRGSSYEQYF
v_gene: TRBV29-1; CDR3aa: CSVEDLSGERYF
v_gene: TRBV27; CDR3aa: CASSHQTGTGTDTQYF
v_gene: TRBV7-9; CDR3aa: CASSFLRGNIQYF
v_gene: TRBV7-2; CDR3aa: CASSPSGSFKPQHF
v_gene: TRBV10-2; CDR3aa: CASRRYSNQPQHF
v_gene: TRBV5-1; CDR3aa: CASSVDRGETQYF
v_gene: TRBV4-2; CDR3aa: CASSQVGLGSGGNEQFF
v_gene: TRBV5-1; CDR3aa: CASRRTSGSTDTQYF
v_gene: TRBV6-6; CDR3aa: CASSSDSLSYEQYF
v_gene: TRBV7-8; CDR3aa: CASSPLATNYEQYF
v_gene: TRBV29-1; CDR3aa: CSVRGHEKNTGELFF
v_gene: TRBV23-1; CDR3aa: CASSQRDRDLDQPQHF
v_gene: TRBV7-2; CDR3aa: CASSNPNTEAFF
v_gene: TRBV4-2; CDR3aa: CASSQDRSTDTQYF
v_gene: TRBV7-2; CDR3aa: CASSLEASGSVEQFF
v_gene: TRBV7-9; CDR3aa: CASSFTSGSQETQYF
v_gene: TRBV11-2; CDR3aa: CASSLGLYGYTF
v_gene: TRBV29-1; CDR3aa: CSVHTGGAGTDTQYF
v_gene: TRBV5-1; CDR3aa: CASRETGGNQPQHF
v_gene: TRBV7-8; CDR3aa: CASSPLTGVGYGYTF
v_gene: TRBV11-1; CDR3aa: CASSYTTGRAYNEQFF
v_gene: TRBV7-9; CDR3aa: CASTLSRGSGGRDEQYF
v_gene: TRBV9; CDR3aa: CASSGREITADTQYF
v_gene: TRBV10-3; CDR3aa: CAISESHSSEGQPQHF
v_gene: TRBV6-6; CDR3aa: CASRRTGGETQYF